A single sample is the source of the 8 T cell receptor beta chains below, sequenced in a study of cytomegalovirus exposure and HLA in healthy donors (dated by TCRdb to the late 2010s). Library method: the immunoSEQ multiplex PCR assay. For the multiplex PCR, a mixture combining 60 forward primers for TCR Vbeta segments and 13 reverse primers for TCR Jbeta segments was used. Here the immuneACCESS table is served through TCRdb, limited to in-frame sequences with V and J called. Missing clones are a known gap in these copies; in checked studies unresolved V genes cover under half, and the rest lacks a known reason. The sample has about 82,000 clones on record. The top ten clonotypes cover about 1.1% of the sample. Sequencing was carried out using PBMCs. These receptors came from a woman in her 30s in good health and CMV-seronegative.

As for this clone: The junction shows a germline mismatch at one end, possibly a read error. The chain uses TRBV9 and TRBJ2-1; no reliable D call. This CDR3 is 15 amino acids long. CDR1 is SGDLS and CDR2 is YYNGEE in the germline V gene. This chain's CDR3 is CASSARLSSDNEQFF. For the CDR3, the DNA is TGTGCCAGCAGCGCTCGACTCAGCTCCGACAATGAGCAGTTCTTC.

J is TRBJ1-1 and V is TRBV18; D unclear. The CDR3 has 18 amino acids. V lost 4 bases and J lost 0, with 21 bases in between. The germline CDR1 and CDR2 sequences are KGHSH and LQKENI. Here the CDR3 DNA reads TGTGCCAGCTCACGGCGGGCAGGCATGCCCGTCATGAACACTGAAGCTTTCTTT. Translating it yields CASSRRAGMPVMNTEAFF.

The rearrangement joins TRBV7-9 to TRBJ2-3; TRBD2 might be the D (6 bases). The CDR3 extends over 16 amino acids. The V end was cut by 5 bases, the J end by 0 bases, with 15 bases between. Looked up from germline, CDR1 is SEHNR and CDR2 is FQNEAQ (reference sequence). The CDR3 is CASSGRLGRSTDTQYF. The CDR3 DNA follows: TGTGCCAGCAGCGGCCGTCTAGGGAGGAGCACAGATACGCAGTATTTT.

The chain recombines TRBV11-1 with TRBJ2-7, with D perhaps matching TRBD1 (6 bases). This CDR3 is 12 amino acids long. Looked up from germline, CDR1 is SGHAT and CDR2 is FQDESV (reference sequence). Trimming pared 5 bases from V and 4 bases from J, leaving 9 bases between. CDR3 sequence: CASSTQGYEQYF. For the CDR3, the DNA is TGTGCCAGCAGCACCCAGGGGTACGAGCAGTACTTC.

The chain combines TRBV5-1 with TRBJ1-1; maybe TRBD1 (6 bases). The V end was cut by 0 bases, the J end by 4 bases, with 10 bases between. The germline V gene encodes CDR1 SGHRS and CDR2 YFSETQ. CDR3 length equals 14 residues. In DNA, the CDR3 is TGCGCCAGCAGCTTGGAGCCAGGGGCCACTGAAGCTTTCTTT. It codes for CASSLEPGATEAFF.

The chain uses TRBV19 and TRBJ1-4, with D possibly matching TRBD1 (6 bases). The CDR3 runs 13 residues. V gave up 8 bases and J gave up 4 bases, with 11 bases separating them. In germline, CDR1 is LNHDA, CDR2 SQIVND (reference sequence). The CDR3 DNA sequence: TGTGCCAGTGGCACAGGGAATAATGAAAAACTGTTTTTT. As protein: CASGTGNNEKLFF.

The rearrangement links TRBV30 to TRBJ1-3; maybe TRBD1 (6 bases). The CDR3 spans 11 residues. The V end lost 2 bases, the J end lost 8 bases, and 7 bases lay between the germline ends. Looked up from germline, CDR1 is GTSNPN and CDR2 is SVGIG (reference sequence). This chain's CDR3 is CAWSPGDTIYF. The DNA of the CDR3 is TGTGCCTGGAGTCCAGGGGACACCATATATTTT.

The V call is TRBV11-3, the J call TRBJ2-1, with a possible D match to TRBD2 (5 bases). The germline V gene has CDR1 SGHNT and CDR2 YENEEA. This CDR3 has 12 amino acids. V lost 1 base, J lost 8 bases, and 6 bases lay in between. CDR3 coding DNA: TGTGCCAGCAGCTTAGGGGGAGATGAGCAGTTCTTC. Its translation: CASSLGGDEQFF.